This T cell receptor beta chain is drawn from a study of regulatory and conventional T cells in RAG deficiency. Study findings and constraints: Sorted Omenn CD25-high CD127-low cells may not be bona fide Tregs. Shorter CDR3s in all patient subsets; >75% Treg-Tconv overlap in Omenn.

Genomic DNA came from blood conventional CD4+ T cells gated CD25-low CD127-high. TCRdb's table, derived via immunoSEQ multiplex PCR, lists solely in-frame clones and lacks some. The sample has fewer than 30,000 clones, about 95% seen once. Trimming stripped 2 bases from V and 4 bases from J, with 6 bases between. The CDR3 extends over 13 amino acids. Germline V gene data show CDR1 as KGHSH and CDR2 as LQKENI. Details on this clone: The antigen remains undetermined.

This sample also appeared in a second study, on regulatory T cells. As that report states: Primers: 52 TRBV forward and 13 TRBJ reverse.

This receptor was identified in a human donor in good health. Specimen: CD25- CD4+ T cells sorted from blood. The chain employs TRBV18 and TRBJ2-1; possible D gene TRBD1, 5 bases. The CDR3 sequence is CASSPDRYNEQFF. Here the CDR3 DNA reads TGTGCCAGCTCACCAGACAGATACAATGAGCAGTTCTTC.